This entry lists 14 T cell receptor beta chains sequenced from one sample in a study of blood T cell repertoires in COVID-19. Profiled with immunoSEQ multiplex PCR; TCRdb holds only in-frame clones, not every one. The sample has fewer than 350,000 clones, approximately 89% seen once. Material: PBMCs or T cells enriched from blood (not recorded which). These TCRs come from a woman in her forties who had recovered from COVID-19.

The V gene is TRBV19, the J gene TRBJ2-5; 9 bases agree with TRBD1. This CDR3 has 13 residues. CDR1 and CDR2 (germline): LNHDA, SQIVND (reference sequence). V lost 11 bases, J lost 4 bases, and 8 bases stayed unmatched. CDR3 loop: CASRDRVGETQYF. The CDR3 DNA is TGTGCCTCTAGGGACAGGGTGGGAGAGACCCAGTACTTC.

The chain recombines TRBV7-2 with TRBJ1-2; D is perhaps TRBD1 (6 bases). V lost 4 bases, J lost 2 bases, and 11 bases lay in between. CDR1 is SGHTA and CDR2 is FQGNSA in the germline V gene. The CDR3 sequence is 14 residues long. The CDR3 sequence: CASSSSTGNYGYTF. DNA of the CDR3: TGTGCCAGCAGCTCGTCCACAGGGAACTATGGCTACACCTTC.

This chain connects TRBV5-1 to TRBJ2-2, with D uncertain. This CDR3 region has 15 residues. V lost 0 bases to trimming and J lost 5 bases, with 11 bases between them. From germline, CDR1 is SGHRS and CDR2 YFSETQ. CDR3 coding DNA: TGCGCCAGCAGCTTGGTTACCAGAGGAACCGGGGAGCTGTTTTTT. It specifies CASSLVTRGTGELFF.

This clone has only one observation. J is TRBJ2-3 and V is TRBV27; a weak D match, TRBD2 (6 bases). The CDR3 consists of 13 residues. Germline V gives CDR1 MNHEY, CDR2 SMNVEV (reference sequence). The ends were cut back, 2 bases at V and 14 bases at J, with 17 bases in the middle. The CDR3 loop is CASSLTGSYVAYF. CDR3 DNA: TGTGCCAGCAGTTTAACCGGGAGCTACGTGGCGTATTTT.

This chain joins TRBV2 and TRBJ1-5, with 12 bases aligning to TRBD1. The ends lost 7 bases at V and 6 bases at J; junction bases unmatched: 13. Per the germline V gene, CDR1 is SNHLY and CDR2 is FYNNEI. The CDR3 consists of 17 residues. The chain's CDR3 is CASIRDRGPRRSQPQHF. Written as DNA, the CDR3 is TGTGCCAGCATCAGGGACAGGGGGCCCAGAAGGAGTCAGCCCCAGCATTTT.

The CDR3 nucleotides are TGTGCCAGCAGCTTAGGGCAGTTCAATGAGCAGTTCTTC. This encodes CASSLGQFNEQFF. The chain combines TRBV7-2 with TRBJ2-1; D is unclear. Germline assignment: CDR1 SGHTA and CDR2 FQGNSA. CDR3 length: 13 residues. Trimming removed 1 base at V and 6 bases at J, with 7 bases between.

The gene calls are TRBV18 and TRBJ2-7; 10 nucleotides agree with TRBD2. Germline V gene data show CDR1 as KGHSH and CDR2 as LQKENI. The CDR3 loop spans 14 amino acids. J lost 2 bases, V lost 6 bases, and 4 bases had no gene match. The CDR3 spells CASSSGTSAYEQYF. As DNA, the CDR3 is TGTGCCAGCTCGTCCGGGACTAGCGCCTACGAGCAGTACTTC.

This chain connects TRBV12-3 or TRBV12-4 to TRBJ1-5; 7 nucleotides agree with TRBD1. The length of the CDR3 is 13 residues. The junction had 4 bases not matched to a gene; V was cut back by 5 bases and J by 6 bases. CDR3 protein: CASSEGAVQPQHF. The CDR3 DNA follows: TGTGCCAGCAGTGAGGGGGCGGTTCAGCCCCAGCATTTT.

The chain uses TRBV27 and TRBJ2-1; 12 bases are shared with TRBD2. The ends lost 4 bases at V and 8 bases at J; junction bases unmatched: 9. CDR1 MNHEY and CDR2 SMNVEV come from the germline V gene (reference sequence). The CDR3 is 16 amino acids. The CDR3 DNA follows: TGTGCCAGCAGTTATTTACTAGCGGGGGGCAGTTATGAGCAGTTCTTC. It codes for CASSYLLAGGSYEQFF.

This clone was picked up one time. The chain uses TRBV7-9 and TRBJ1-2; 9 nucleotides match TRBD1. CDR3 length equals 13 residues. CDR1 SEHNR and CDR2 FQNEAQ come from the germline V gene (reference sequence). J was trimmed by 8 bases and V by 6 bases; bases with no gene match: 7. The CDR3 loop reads CASSLGTGSGYTF. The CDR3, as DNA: TGTGCCAGCAGTCTCGGGACAGGGTCCGGCTACACCTTC.

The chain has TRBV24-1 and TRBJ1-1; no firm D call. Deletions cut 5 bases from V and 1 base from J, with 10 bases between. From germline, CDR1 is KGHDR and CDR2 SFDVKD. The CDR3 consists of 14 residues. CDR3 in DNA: TGTGCCACCAGTGCCCCGGGAGGGAACACTGAAGCTTTCTTT. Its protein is CATSAPGGNTEAFF.

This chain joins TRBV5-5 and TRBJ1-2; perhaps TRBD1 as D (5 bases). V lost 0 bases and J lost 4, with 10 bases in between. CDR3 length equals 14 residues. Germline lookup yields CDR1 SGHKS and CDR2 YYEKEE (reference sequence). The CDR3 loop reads CASSLEGTGYGYTF. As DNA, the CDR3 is TGTGCCAGCAGCTTGGAAGGGACTGGCTATGGCTACACCTTC. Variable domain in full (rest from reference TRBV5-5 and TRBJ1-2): DAGVTQSPTHLIKTRGQQVTLRCSPISGHKSVSWYQQVLGQGPQFIFQYYEKEERGRGNFPDRFSARQFPNYSSELNVNALLLGDSALYLCASSLEGTGYGYTFGSGTRLTVV.

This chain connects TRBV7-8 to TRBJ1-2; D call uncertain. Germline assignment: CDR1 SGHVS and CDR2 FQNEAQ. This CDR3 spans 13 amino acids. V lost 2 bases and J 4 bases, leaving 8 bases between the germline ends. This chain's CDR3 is CASSLLSGYGYTF. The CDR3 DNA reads TGTGCCAGCAGCTTACTTTCAGGCTATGGCTACACCTTC.

CDR3 amino acids: CASSLHRGTTQFF. CDR3 sequence (DNA): TGTGCCAGCAGCCTTCACCGAGGTACTACTCAGTTCTTC. The rearrangement uses TRBV4-2 and TRBJ2-1; D gene unclear. The length of the CDR3 is 13 residues. Trimming shortened V by 4 bases and J by 13 bases, and 17 bases separated the two germline ends. Germline V lookup: CDR1 LGHNA, CDR2 YNFKEQ.